The sequence of this T cell receptor beta chain was determined in a study of identical twins listed by TCRdb under 2016. Background on the whole study: TCR alpha and beta repertoires from monozygotic twins, unrelated adults of various ages and cord blood were deep-sequenced to test whether fetal clonotypes persist. To rule out contamination, the twin experiments were replicated at different times with different library preparation protocols.

Findings and caveats that apply to the study as a whole: The excess sharing between twins in beta out-of-frame sequences was weaker because fewer shared sequences reduced the signal-to-noise ratio. Fewer insertions were carried by abundant cord blood beta clonotypes; a weaker similar trend was observed in young adult naive repertoires, while no such trend was observed in memory repertoires. In monozygotic twins, out-of-frame TCR alpha sharing was systematically underestimated by recombination models, although the models agreed with sharing between unrelated individuals. Compared with coincidental sharing between unrelated individuals, out-of-frame TCR alpha sequences shared between twins showed an excess of sequences with low generation probability. Invariant T cells such as MAIT and iNKT could partly confound zero-insertion analyses, although diverse VJ usage argued against such confounding for most clonotypes. Because the same donors could not be followed over many years, conclusions were based on cross-sectional statistical analysis.

Libraries were made using 5' RACE. The instrument was an Illumina HiSeq 2000. Template switching introduced a universal primer binding site; the final cDNA contained a unique molecular identifier, enabling accurate counting of TCR cDNA molecules. Specific primers in the conserved constant-segment region were used to synthesize first-strand cDNA for the TCR alpha and beta chains. Each cDNA library was double barcoded, with a SMART-Mk sample barcode plus Illumina barcodes, to control for contamination. Two successive PCR steps introduced TruSeq adapter sequences along with Illumina sample barcodes. The TCR alpha and beta cDNA libraries were sequenced on the Illumina HiSeq platform using custom primers. The authors' analysis ran thus. MiGEC processed the raw reads to extract unique molecular identifiers, while MiXCR was used to determine the CDR3 positions. Recombination models were inferred per individual with the repgenHMM and IGoR tools using an EM algorithm. Shared clonotype analysis was performed with the tcR package in R, normalizing sharing by the product of cloneset sizes. Out-of-frame nonproductive sequences were analyzed to study raw recombination free of thymic and clonal selection effects. Clones were called with MiXCR by TCRdb after fastp trimmed the public reads at Q25, and only in-frame beta chains were retained. Identical CDR3 protein sequences are pooled into one entry, listed with their most common genes and DNA. It is TCRdb's table, rather than the study itself, that gives the V and J calls and clone size. This sample gives hundreds of thousands of distinct CDR3 sequences in total; around 6.1% of them show up just once. The leading ten clones occupy approximately 1.6% of the sample.

Every donor in the study was a healthy Caucasian. Three unrelated non-twin adults were also sequenced: a male aged 18 to 30, a male aged 50 to 60 and a female aged 50 to 60. Miltenyi CD45RO+ enrichment and human naive T-cell isolation kits were used to isolate memory (CD45RO+) and naive T cells from PBMC. This clonotype has only a few counts. The antigen it recognizes is unknown. Base qualities are missing; no much larger clone stands one base away. Germline trimming: 6 bases from V, 5 bases from J; junction bases outside gene matches: 15. The CDR3 runs 17 amino acids, cysteine and phenylalanine included. Here the CDR3 DNA is all that survives: 51 bases in frame from base 1. The germline V gene provides CDR1 MGHDK and CDR2 SYGVNS.

This chain is built from TRBV25-1 and TRBJ2-7, and TRBD2 aligns with 11 junction nucleotides. Sequences were obtained from naive T cells sorted from blood. Sample cell subset or site, as interpreted from the label and publication: cells isolated with a human naive T-cell isolation kit. The origin of this receptor is a man aged 18-30 years in good health. Read as DNA, the sequence is TGTGCCAGCAGATCAACGCACACTAGCGGGAGTCGCGACGAGCAGTACTTC. The encoded protein is CASRSTHTSGSRDEQYF.